These T cell receptor beta chains were read from a single sample in a study of neoadjuvant anti-PD-1 for oral cavity cancer. Produced via immunoSEQ multiplex PCR; TCRdb's table is partial and in-frame only. The sample lists more than 13,000 clones, roughly four fifths occurring once. Specimen: PBMCs, collected after nivolumab (anti-PD-1) treatment. Receptors were obtained from a person aged 40 to 85 with oral cavity squamous cell carcinoma. The CDR3 runs from the conserved cysteine through the conserved F or W. D genes are given only for firm matches. Rows give clone size only sometimes, using once, few, many, or a class for an expanded clone.

cdr3_aa: CASSLSGLGTQYF; cdr3_nt: TGCGCCAGCAGCTTGTCAGGGCTAGGGACCCAGTACTTC; d_call: -; v_call: TRBV5-1; cdr3_length: 13; clone_size: -; j_call: TRBJ2-5
cdr3_aa: CASSSGHFYEQYF; cdr3_nt: TGCGCCAGCAGCTCAGGACATTTCTACGAGCAGTACTTC; d_call: -; v_call: TRBV5-1; cdr3_length: 13; clone_size: -; j_call: TRBJ2-7
cdr3_aa: CASSFQSGAPNTEAFF; cdr3_nt: TGCGCCAGCAGCTTTCAATCAGGGGCTCCGAACACTGAAGCTTTCTTT; d_call: -; v_call: TRBV5-1; cdr3_length: 16; clone_size: -; j_call: TRBJ1-1
cdr3_aa: CSVDGSGQGLGETQYF; cdr3_nt: TGCAGCGTTGATGGGTCGGGACAGGGATTAGGAGAGACCCAGTACTTC; d_call: TRBD1; v_call: TRBV29-1; cdr3_length: 16; clone_size: -; j_call: TRBJ2-5
cdr3_aa: CASSLFRATGNTIYF; cdr3_nt: TGTGCCAGCAGCTTGTTTCGGGCTACTGGAAACACCATATATTTT; d_call: -; v_call: TRBV5-4; cdr3_length: 15; clone_size: few; j_call: TRBJ1-3
cdr3_aa: CASSIPADTQYF; cdr3_nt: TGTGCCAGTAGTATTCCCGCAGATACGCAGTATTTT; d_call: -; v_call: TRBV19; cdr3_length: 12; clone_size: -; j_call: TRBJ2-3
cdr3_aa: CSAPNYGYTF; cdr3_nt: TGCAGTGCTCCCAACTATGGCTACACCTTC; d_call: -; v_call: TRBV20-1; cdr3_length: 10; clone_size: few; j_call: TRBJ1-2
cdr3_aa: CASSRTGTGNEKLFF; cdr3_nt: TGTGCCAGCAGCCGAACCGGGACGGGCAATGAAAAACTGTTTTTT; d_call: -; v_call: TRBV5-4; cdr3_length: 15; clone_size: -; j_call: TRBJ1-4
cdr3_aa: CSASILAGQYF; cdr3_nt: TGCAGTGCTAGTATCCTAGCGGGGCAGTATTTT; d_call: TRBD2; v_call: TRBV20-1; cdr3_length: 11; clone_size: -; j_call: TRBJ2-3
cdr3_aa: CASNDPLRGYGYTF; cdr3_nt: TGTGCCAGCAATGACCCCCTGAGAGGCTATGGCTACACCTTC; d_call: -; v_call: TRBV6-5; cdr3_length: 14; clone_size: -; j_call: TRBJ1-2
cdr3_aa: CASSLVAGGGETQYF; cdr3_nt: TGCGCCAGCAGCTTGGTGGCGGGGGGCGGAGAGACCCAGTACTTC; d_call: TRBD2; v_call: TRBV5-1; cdr3_length: 15; clone_size: -; j_call: TRBJ2-5
cdr3_aa: CASSLAKGPLGTEAFF; cdr3_nt: TGCGCCAGCAGCTTGGCCAAGGGGCCCCTGGGCACTGAAGCTTTCTTT; d_call: -; v_call: TRBV5-1; cdr3_length: 16; clone_size: -; j_call: TRBJ1-1
cdr3_aa: CASSTRDTTSTDTQYF; cdr3_nt: TGTGCCAGTAGTACCCGGGACACCACTAGCACAGATACGCAGTATTTT; d_call: -; v_call: TRBV19; cdr3_length: 16; clone_size: -; j_call: TRBJ2-3
cdr3_aa: CASSVRLAGANTGELFF; cdr3_nt: TGTGCCAGCAGCGTTCGACTAGCGGGCGCGAACACCGGGGAGCTGTTTTTT; d_call: TRBD2; v_call: TRBV9; cdr3_length: 17; clone_size: -; j_call: TRBJ2-2
cdr3_aa: CASSLIRVGETQYF; cdr3_nt: TGTGCCAGCAGTTTAATTAGGGTGGGAGAGACCCAGTACTTC; d_call: -; v_call: TRBV28; cdr3_length: 14; clone_size: -; j_call: TRBJ2-5
cdr3_aa: CASTPLPGGGIYEQYF; cdr3_nt: TGTGCCAGCACCCCCCTTCCCGGGGGAGGGATCTACGAGCAGTACTTC; d_call: TRBD2; v_call: TRBV6-6; cdr3_length: 16; clone_size: -; j_call: TRBJ2-7
cdr3_aa: CASNGKGGIYNEQFF; cdr3_nt: TGTGCCAGCAACGGAAAGGGGGGTATCTACAATGAGCAGTTCTTC; d_call: -; v_call: TRBV28; cdr3_length: 15; clone_size: -; j_call: TRBJ2-1
cdr3_aa: CAISQGGGTDTQYF; cdr3_nt: TGTGCCATCAGCCAGGGAGGTGGCACAGATACGCAGTATTTT; d_call: -; v_call: TRBV10-3; cdr3_length: 14; clone_size: -; j_call: TRBJ2-3
cdr3_aa: CASSYRGAEAFF; cdr3_nt: TGTGCCAGCAGCTACAGAGGGGCTGAAGCTTTCTTT; d_call: -; v_call: TRBV6-5; cdr3_length: 12; clone_size: -; j_call: TRBJ1-1
cdr3_aa: CASSLGGRRSSEQYF; cdr3_nt: TGCGCCAGCAGCTTGGGCGGGAGGCGGTCGTCTGAGCAGTACTTC; d_call: TRBD2; v_call: TRBV5-1; cdr3_length: 15; clone_size: -; j_call: TRBJ2-7
cdr3_aa: CASSLRDRGYMNTEAFF; cdr3_nt: TGCGCCAGCAGCCTCCGGGACAGGGGATACATGAACACTGAAGCTTTCTTT; d_call: TRBD1; v_call: TRBV4-1; cdr3_length: 17; clone_size: few; j_call: TRBJ1-1
cdr3_aa: CASSRPMGELFF; cdr3_nt: TGTGCCAGCAGTCGGCCCATGGGGGAGCTGTTTTTT; d_call: -; v_call: TRBV27; cdr3_length: 12; clone_size: -; j_call: TRBJ2-2
cdr3_aa: CASSPDYLRETQYF; cdr3_nt: TGTGCCAGCAGTCCGGACTACCTAAGGGAGACCCAGTACTTC; d_call: -; v_call: TRBV28; cdr3_length: 14; clone_size: -; j_call: TRBJ2-5
cdr3_aa: CASSNRETGRTEAFF; cdr3_nt: TGTGCCAGCAGTAATAGGGAGACAGGTCGGACTGAAGCTTTCTTT; d_call: -; v_call: TRBV28; cdr3_length: 15; clone_size: -; j_call: TRBJ1-1
cdr3_aa: CASSLEIVGGNAGELFF; cdr3_nt: TGTGCCAGCAGCTTAGAGATTGTGGGGGGGAACGCCGGGGAGCTGTTTTTT; d_call: TRBD2; v_call: TRBV11-2; cdr3_length: 17; clone_size: -; j_call: TRBJ2-2
cdr3_aa: CASSSTQAQSYEQYF; cdr3_nt: TGTGCCAGCAGCTCCACTCAGGCACAATCCTACGAGCAGTACTTC; d_call: -; v_call: TRBV7-3; cdr3_length: 15; clone_size: -; j_call: TRBJ2-7
cdr3_aa: CASSGDRDRGTDTQYF; cdr3_nt: TGTGCCAGCAGCGGCGACCGGGACCGGGGCACAGATACGCAGTATTTT; d_call: -; v_call: TRBV5-6; cdr3_length: 16; clone_size: -; j_call: TRBJ2-3
cdr3_aa: CASSPDRAGANVLTF; cdr3_nt: TGTGCCAGCAGCCCCGACAGGGCTGGGGCCAACGTCCTGACTTTC; d_call: TRBD1; v_call: TRBV6-6; cdr3_length: 15; clone_size: -; j_call: TRBJ2-6
cdr3_aa: CASSLGTDTGELFF; cdr3_nt: TGTGCCAGCAGCTTAGGGACAGACACCGGGGAGCTGTTTTTT; d_call: -; v_call: TRBV7-2; cdr3_length: 14; clone_size: -; j_call: TRBJ2-2
cdr3_aa: CASSEQADTQYF; cdr3_nt: TGCGCCAGCAGTGAGCAGGCGGATACGCAGTATTTT; d_call: -; v_call: TRBV10-2; cdr3_length: 12; clone_size: -; j_call: TRBJ2-3
cdr3_aa: CASTQGTGGETEAFF; cdr3_nt: TGCGCCAGCACCCAAGGGACAGGGGGCGAAACTGAAGCTTTCTTT; d_call: TRBD1; v_call: TRBV5-1; cdr3_length: 15; clone_size: -; j_call: TRBJ1-1
cdr3_aa: CASSWLQGAGEQFF; cdr3_nt: TGTGCCAGCAGTTGGCTCCAGGGGGCGGGGGAGCAGTTCTTC; d_call: TRBD1; v_call: TRBV6-1; cdr3_length: 14; clone_size: -; j_call: TRBJ2-1
cdr3_aa: CSSGEDTQYF; cdr3_nt: TGCAGTTCCGGCGAAGATACGCAGTATTTT; d_call: -; v_call: TRBV20-1; cdr3_length: 10; clone_size: -; j_call: TRBJ2-3
cdr3_aa: CSVAGAMGGNEQFF; cdr3_nt: TGCAGCGTTGCGGGGGCCATGGGCGGTAATGAGCAGTTCTTC; d_call: -; v_call: TRBV29-1; cdr3_length: 14; clone_size: once; j_call: TRBJ2-1
cdr3_aa: CASSVDSAPGYTF; cdr3_nt: TGTGCCAGCAGCGTCGACTCCGCTCCCGGCTACACCTTC; d_call: -; v_call: TRBV5-8; cdr3_length: 13; clone_size: -; j_call: TRBJ1-2
cdr3_aa: CASSLLSGGTTDTQYF; cdr3_nt: TGTGCCAGCAGCCTTCTTAGCGGGGGAACCACAGATACGCAGTATTTT; d_call: TRBD2; v_call: TRBV7-6; cdr3_length: 16; clone_size: -; j_call: TRBJ2-3
cdr3_aa: CASVRGHGNTEAFF; cdr3_nt: TGTGCCAGCGTCCGGGGGCACGGGAACACTGAAGCTTTCTTT; d_call: -; v_call: TRBV7-8; cdr3_length: 14; clone_size: -; j_call: TRBJ1-1
cdr3_aa: CASREGQGRRETQYF; cdr3_nt: TGTGCCAGCAGAGAGGGACAGGGAAGGCGCGAGACCCAGTACTTC; d_call: TRBD1; v_call: TRBV6-1; cdr3_length: 15; clone_size: -; j_call: TRBJ2-5
cdr3_aa: CASSFQPTYNEQFF; cdr3_nt: TGCGCCAGCAGTTTCCAGCCAACCTACAATGAGCAGTTCTTC; d_call: -; v_call: TRBV4-1; cdr3_length: 14; clone_size: -; j_call: TRBJ2-1
cdr3_aa: CASSPGGGGLGETQYF; cdr3_nt: TGCGCCAGCAGCCCCGGGGGAGGGGGCTTGGGGGAGACCCAGTACTTC; d_call: -; v_call: TRBV5-1; cdr3_length: 16; clone_size: -; j_call: TRBJ2-5